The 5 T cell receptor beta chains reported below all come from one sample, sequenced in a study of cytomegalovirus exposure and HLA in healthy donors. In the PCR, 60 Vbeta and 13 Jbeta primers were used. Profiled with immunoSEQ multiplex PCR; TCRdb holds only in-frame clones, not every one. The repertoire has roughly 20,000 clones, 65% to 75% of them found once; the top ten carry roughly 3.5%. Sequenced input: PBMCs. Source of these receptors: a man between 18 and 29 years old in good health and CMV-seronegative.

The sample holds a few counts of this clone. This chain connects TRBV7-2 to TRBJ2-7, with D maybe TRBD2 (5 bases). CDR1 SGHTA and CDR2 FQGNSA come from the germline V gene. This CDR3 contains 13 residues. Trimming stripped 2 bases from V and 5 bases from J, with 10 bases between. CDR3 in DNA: TGTGCCAGCAGCTTATCGACGGGAAACGAGCAGTACTTC. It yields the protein CASSLSTGNEQYF.

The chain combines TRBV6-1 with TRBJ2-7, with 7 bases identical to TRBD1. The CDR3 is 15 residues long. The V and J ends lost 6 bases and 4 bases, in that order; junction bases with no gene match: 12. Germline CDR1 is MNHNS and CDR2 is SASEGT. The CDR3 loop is CASSPREGGVYEQYF. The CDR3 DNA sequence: TGTGCCAGCAGCCCCAGGGAAGGGGGCGTATACGAGCAGTACTTC.

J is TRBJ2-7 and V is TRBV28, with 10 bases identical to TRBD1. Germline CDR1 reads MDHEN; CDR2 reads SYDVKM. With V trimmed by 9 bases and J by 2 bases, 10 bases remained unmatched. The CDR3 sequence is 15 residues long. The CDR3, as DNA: TGTGCCAGTCATTCCGGGACAGGGGTCACCTACGAGCAGTACTTC. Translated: CASHSGTGVTYEQYF. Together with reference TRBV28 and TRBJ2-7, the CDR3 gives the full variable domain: DVKVTQSSRYLVKRTGEKVFLECVQDMDHENMFWYRQDPGLGLRLIYFSYDVKMKEKGDIPEGYSVSREKKERFSLILESASTNQTSMYLCASHSGTGVTYEQYFGPGTRLTVT.

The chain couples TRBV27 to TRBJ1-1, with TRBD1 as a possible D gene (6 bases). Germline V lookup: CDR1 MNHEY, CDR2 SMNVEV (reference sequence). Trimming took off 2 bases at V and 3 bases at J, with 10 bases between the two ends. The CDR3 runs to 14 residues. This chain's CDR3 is CASSLGHRDTEAFF. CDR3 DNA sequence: TGTGCCAGCAGTTTAGGACACAGGGACACTGAAGCTTTCTTT.

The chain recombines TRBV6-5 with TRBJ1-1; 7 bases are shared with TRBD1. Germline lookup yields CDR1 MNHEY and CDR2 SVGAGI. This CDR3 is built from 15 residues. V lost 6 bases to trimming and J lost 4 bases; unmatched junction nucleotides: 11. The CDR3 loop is CASRYNRGFFTEAFF. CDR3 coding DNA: TGTGCCAGCAGATATAACAGGGGCTTCTTCACTGAAGCTTTCTTT.